This TCR beta chain was sequenced for a study of T cell clones after liver transplantation. The CDR3 runs to 14 residues. Trimming stripped 4 bases from V and 2 bases from J, with 10 bases between. Germline CDR1 MNHNY, CDR2 SVGAGI (reference sequence). Sequencing was performed with immunoSEQ multiplex PCR; in TCRdb, only in-frame clones are kept and a portion is missing. The sample includes around 97,000 clones, roughly four fifths of them seen just once. Unstimulated PBMCs were sorted into CD3+CD4+ and CD3+CD8+ populations. Sequencing was performed on CD4+ T cells from blood, taken around 49 months after liver transplant. The chain combines TRBV6-6 with TRBJ2-3; possible D gene TRBD1, 6 bases. The source is a human patient who received a liver transplant. Some T cells could come from the graft donor. Here the CDR3 DNA reads TGTGCCAGCAGTTTCCGGGACACCACAGATACGCAGTATTTT. The encoded protein is CASSFRDTTDTQYF.